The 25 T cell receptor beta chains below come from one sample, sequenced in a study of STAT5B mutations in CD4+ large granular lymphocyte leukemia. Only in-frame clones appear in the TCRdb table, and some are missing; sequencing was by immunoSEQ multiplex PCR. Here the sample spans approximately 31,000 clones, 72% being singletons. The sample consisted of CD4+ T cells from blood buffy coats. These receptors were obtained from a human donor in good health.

CDR3 nucleotides: TGTGCCAGCAATCCGAGGATGGCAGGCTCCTACGAGCAGTACTTC. This translates into CASNPRMAGSYEQYF. This rearrangement joins TRBV5-8 to TRBJ2-7; D gene uncertain. V dropped 6 bases and J dropped 0 bases, with 16 bases sitting between them. Germline V gene sequence: CDR1 SGHTS, CDR2 YDEGEE. This CDR3 has 15 residues.

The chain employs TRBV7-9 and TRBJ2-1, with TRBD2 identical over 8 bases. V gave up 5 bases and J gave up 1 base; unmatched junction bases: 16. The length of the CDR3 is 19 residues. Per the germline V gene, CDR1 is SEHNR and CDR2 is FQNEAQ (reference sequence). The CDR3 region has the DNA TGTGCCAGCAGCCCACGGCATGTCGGGACTAGGGCATCCTACAATGAGCAGTTCTTC. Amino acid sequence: CASSPRHVGTRASYNEQFF.

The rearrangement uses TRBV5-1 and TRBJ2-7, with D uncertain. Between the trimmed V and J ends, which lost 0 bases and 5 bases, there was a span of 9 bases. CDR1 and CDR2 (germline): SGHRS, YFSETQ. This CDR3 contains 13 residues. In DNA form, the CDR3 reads TGCGCCAGCAGCTTGGGCCAAGACGACGAGCAGTACTTC. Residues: CASSLGQDDEQYF. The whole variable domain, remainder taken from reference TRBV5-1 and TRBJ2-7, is KAGVTQTPRYLIKTRGQQVTLSCSPISGHRSVSWYQQTPGQGLQFLFEYFSETQRNKGNFPGRFSGRQFSNSRSEMNVSTLELGDSALYLCASSLGQDDEQYFGPGTRLTVT.

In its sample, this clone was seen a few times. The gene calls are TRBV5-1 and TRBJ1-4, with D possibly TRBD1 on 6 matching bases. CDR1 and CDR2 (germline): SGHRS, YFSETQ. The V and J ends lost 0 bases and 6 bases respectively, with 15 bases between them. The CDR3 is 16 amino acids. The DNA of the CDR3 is TGCGCCAGCAGCTTGGAATGGGGGGCACGGGATGAAAAACTGTTTTTT. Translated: CASSLEWGARDEKLFF.

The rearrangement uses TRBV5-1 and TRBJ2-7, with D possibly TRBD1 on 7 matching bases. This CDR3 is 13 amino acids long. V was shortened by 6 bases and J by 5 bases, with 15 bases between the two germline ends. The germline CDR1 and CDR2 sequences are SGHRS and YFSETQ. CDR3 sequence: CASKPGGGDEQYF. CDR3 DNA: TGCGCCAGCAAACCTGGAGGGGGCGACGAGCAGTACTTC. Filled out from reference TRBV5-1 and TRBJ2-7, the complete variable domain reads KAGVTQTPRYLIKTRGQQVTLSCSPISGHRSVSWYQQTPGQGLQFLFEYFSETQRNKGNFPGRFSGRQFSNSRSEMNVSTLELGDSALYLCASKPGGGDEQYFGPGTRLTVT.

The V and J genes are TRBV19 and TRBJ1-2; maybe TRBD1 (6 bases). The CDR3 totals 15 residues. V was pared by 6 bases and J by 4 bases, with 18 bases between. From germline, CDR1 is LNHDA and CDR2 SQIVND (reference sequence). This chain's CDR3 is CASSPTTGAGYGYTF. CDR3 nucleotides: TGTGCCAGTAGCCCAACGACAGGAGCCGGCTATGGCTACACCTTC.

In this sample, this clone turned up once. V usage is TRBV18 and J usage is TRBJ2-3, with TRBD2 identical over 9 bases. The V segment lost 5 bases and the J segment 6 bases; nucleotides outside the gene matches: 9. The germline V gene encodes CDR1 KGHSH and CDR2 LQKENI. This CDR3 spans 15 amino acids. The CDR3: CASSTLAGNGDTQYF. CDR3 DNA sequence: TGTGCCAGCTCAACGCTAGCGGGAAACGGGGATACGCAGTATTTT.

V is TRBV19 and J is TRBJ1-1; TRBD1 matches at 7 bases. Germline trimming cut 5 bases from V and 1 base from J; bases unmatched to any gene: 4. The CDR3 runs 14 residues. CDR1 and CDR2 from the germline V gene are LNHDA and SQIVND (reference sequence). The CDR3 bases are TGTGCCAGTAGTTTCCGACAGGGGAACACTGAAGCTTTCTTT. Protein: CASSFRQGNTEAFF. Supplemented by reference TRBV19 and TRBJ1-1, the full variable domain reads DGGITQSPKYLFRKEGQNVTLSCEQNLNHDAMYWYRQDPGQGLRLIYYSQIVNDFQKGDIAEGYSVSREKKESFPLTVTSAQKNPTAFYLCASSFRQGNTEAFFGQGTRLTVV.

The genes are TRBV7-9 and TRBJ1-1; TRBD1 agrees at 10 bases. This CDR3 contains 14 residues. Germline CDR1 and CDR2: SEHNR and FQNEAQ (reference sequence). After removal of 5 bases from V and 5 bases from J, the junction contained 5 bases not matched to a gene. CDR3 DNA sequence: TGTGCCAGCAGCCTCAGACAGGGGGCGACTGAAGCTTTCTTT. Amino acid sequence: CASSLRQGATEAFF.

The CDR3 reads CASSPDRQGRINQPQHF. The DNA for the CDR3 is TGTGCCAGCAGCCCCGATCGACAGGGGCGGATCAATCAGCCCCAGCATTTT. This chain connects TRBV7-8 to TRBJ1-5; 8 bases are shared with TRBD1. This CDR3 has 17 residues. Germline V gives CDR1 SGHVS, CDR2 FQNEAQ. V lost 5 bases to trimming and J lost 3 bases; unmatched junction nucleotides: 12.

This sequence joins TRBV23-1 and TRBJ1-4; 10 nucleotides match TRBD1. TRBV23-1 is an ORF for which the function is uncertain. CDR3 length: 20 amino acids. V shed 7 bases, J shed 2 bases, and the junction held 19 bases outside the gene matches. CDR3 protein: CASIKPGQGKNFGTNEKLFF. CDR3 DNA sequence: TGCGCCAGCATAAAGCCGGGACAGGGGAAAAACTTCGGGACTAATGAAAAACTGTTTTTT.

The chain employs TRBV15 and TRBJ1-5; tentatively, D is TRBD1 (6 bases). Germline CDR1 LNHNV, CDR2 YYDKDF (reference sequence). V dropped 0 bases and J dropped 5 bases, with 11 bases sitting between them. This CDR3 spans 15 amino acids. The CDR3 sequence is CATSRDYRGDQPQHF. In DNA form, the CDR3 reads TGTGCCACCAGCAGAGATTATAGGGGGGATCAGCCCCAGCATTTT.

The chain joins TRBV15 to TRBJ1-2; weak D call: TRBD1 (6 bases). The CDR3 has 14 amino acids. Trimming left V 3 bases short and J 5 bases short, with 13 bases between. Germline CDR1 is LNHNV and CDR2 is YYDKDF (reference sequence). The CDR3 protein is CATSRARDNYGYTF. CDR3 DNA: TGTGCCACCAGCAGGGCTAGGGACAATTATGGCTACACCTTC.

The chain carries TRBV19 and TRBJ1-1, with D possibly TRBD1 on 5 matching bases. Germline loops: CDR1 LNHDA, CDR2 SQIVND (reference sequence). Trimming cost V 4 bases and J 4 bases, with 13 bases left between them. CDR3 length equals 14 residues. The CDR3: CASSKGISATEAFF. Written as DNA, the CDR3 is TGTGCCAGTAGTAAGGGGATTTCGGCCACTGAAGCTTTCTTT.

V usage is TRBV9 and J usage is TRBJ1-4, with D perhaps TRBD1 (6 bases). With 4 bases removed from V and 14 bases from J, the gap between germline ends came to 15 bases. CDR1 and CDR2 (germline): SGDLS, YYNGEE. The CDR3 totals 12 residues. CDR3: CASSPRTGQLFF. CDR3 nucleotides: TGTGCCAGCAGCCCGAGAACAGGGCAGCTGTTTTTT.

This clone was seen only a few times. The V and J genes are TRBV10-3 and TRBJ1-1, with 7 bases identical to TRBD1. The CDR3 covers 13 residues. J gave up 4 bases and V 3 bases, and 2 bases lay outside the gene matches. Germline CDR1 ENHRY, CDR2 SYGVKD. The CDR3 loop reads CAISDRDSTEAFF. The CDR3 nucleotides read TGTGCCATCAGTGACAGGGACAGCACTGAAGCTTTCTTT.

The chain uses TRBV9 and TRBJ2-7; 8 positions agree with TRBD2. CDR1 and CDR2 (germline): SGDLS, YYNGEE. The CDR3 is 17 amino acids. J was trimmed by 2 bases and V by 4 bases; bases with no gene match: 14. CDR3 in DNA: TGTGCCAGCAGCCCCCGAAGAGTGAGCGGGGGAGCCTACGAGCAGTACTTC. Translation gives CASSPRRVSGGAYEQYF.

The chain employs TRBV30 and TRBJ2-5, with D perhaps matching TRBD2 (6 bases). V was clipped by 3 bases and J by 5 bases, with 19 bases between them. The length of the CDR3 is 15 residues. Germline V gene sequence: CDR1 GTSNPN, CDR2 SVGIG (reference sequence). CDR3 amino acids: CAWSGAGGSGETQYF. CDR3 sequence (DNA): TGTGCCTGGAGCGGTGCTGGGGGGTCCGGGGAGACCCAGTACTTC.

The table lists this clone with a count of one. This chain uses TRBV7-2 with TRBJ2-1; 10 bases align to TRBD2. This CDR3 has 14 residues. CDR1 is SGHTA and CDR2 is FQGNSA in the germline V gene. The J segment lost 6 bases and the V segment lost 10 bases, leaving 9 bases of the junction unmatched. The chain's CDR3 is CATTKRGGSNEQFF. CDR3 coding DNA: TGTGCCACCACAAAGCGGGGGGGTTCCAATGAGCAGTTCTTC.

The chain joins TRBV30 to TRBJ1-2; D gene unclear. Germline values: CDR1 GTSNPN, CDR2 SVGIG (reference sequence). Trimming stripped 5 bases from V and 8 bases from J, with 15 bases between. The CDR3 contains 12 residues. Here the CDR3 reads CAWVAAYGGYTF. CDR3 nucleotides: TGTGCCTGGGTGGCAGCCTATGGGGGCTACACCTTC.

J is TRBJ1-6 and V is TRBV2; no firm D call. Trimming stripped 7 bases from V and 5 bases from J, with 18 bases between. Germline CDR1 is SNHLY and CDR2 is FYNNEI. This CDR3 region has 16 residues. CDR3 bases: TGTGCCAGCACGCGTGCGTCTTCAACTAATAATTCACCCCTCCACTTT. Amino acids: CASTRASSTNNSPLHF.

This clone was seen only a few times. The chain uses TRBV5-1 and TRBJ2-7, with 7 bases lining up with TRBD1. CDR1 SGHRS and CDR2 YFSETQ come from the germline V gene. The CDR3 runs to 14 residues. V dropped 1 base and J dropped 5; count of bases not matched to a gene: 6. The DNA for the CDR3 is TGCGCCAGCAGCTTGTACAGACAGGGCGACGAGCAGTACTTC. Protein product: CASSLYRQGDEQYF.

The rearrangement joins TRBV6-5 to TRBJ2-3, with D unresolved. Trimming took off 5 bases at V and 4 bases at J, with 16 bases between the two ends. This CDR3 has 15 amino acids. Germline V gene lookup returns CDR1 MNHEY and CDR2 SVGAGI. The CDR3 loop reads CASSPQFGFADTQYF. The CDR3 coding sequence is TGTGCCAGCAGTCCCCAATTCGGTTTCGCAGATACGCAGTATTTT.

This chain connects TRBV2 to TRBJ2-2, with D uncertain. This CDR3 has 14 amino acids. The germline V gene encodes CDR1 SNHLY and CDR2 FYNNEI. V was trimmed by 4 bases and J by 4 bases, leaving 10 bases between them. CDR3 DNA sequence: TGTGCCAGCAGTGTAACAGTTTTCACCGGGGAGCTGTTTTTT. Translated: CASSVTVFTGELFF.

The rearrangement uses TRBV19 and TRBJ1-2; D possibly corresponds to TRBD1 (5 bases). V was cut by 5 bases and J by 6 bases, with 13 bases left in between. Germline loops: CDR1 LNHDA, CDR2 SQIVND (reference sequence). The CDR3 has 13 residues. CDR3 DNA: TGTGCCAGTAGTGTCGGACACGGGGATGGCTACACCTTC. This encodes CASSVGHGDGYTF. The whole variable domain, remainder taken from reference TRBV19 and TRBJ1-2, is DGGITQSPKYLFRKEGQNVTLSCEQNLNHDAMYWYRQDPGQGLRLIYYSQIVNDFQKGDIAEGYSVSREKKESFPLTVTSAQKNPTAFYLCASSVGHGDGYTFGSGTRLTVV.